A single sample gave rise to the 4 T cell receptor beta chains below, sequenced in a study of control samples from healthy donors and cancer patients. The data were produced by immunoSEQ multiplex PCR, yet TCRdb's version contains in-frame clones alone and is incomplete. The table lists around 130,000 clones, around 87% of them singletons. Specimen: blood. The receptors were gathered from a man under 40 in good health.

The chain uses TRBV15 and TRBJ1-2; a possible D gene is TRBD1 (5 bases). The germline gives CDR1 LNHNV, CDR2 YYDKDF (reference sequence). Trimming took off 3 bases at V and 5 bases at J, with 13 bases between the two ends. This CDR3 is built from 14 residues. CDR3 sequence: CATSREGIGYGYTF. CDR3 nucleotides: TGTGCCACCAGCAGGGAGGGGATTGGATATGGCTACACCTTC.

V gene TRBV30 combines with J gene TRBJ1-6; a weak D match, TRBD1 (6 bases). Germline V gives CDR1 GTSNPN, CDR2 SVGIG (reference sequence). V was pared by 0 bases and J by 5 bases, with 11 bases between. CDR3 length: 15 amino acids. The CDR3 sequence: CAWSVGGKDNSPLHF. The CDR3 region has the DNA TGTGCCTGGAGTGTGGGGGGCAAGGATAATTCACCCCTCCACTTT.

This clone was seen once. The rearrangement uses TRBV11-2 and TRBJ2-3; perhaps TRBD1 as D (5 bases). The V gene lost 5 bases and the J gene lost 0 bases, with 15 bases spanning the gap. This CDR3 has 16 residues. The germline V gene encodes CDR1 SGHAT and CDR2 FQNNGV. CDR3 DNA sequence: TGTGCCAGCAGCACGCTAGGGGTAGCTAGCACAGATACGCAGTATTTT. Protein: CASSTLGVASTDTQYF.

The chain is built from TRBV2 and TRBJ2-7, with D unresolved. Trimming removed 2 bases at V and 4 bases at J, with 9 bases between. CDR3 size: 13 residues. Germline assignment: CDR1 SNHLY and CDR2 FYNNEI. In nucleotides, the CDR3 is TGTGCCAGCAGTGAACCCGCACAGTACGAGCAGTACGTC. It yields the protein CASSEPAQYEQYV.